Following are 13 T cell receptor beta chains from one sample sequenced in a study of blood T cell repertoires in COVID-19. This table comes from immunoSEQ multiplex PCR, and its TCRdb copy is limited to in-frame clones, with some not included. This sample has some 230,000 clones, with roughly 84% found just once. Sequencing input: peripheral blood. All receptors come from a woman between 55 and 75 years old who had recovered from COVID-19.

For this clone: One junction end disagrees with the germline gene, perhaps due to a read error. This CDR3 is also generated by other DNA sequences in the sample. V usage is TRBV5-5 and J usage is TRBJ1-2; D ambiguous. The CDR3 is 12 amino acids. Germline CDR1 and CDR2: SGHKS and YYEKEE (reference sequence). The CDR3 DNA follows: TGTGCTAGCAGCTTTGACACCTATGGCTACACCTTC. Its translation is CASSFDTYGYTF. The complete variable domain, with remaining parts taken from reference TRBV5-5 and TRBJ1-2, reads DAGVTQSPTHLIKTRGQQVTLRCSPISGHKSVSWYQQVLGQGPQFIFQYYEKEERGRGNFPDRFSARQFPNYSSELNVNALLLGDSALYLCASSFDTYGYTFGSGTRLTVV.

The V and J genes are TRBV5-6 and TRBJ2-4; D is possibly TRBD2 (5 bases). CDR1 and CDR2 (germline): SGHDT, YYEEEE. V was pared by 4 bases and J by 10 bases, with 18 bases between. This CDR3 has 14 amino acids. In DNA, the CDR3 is TGTGCCAGCAGCCCCCAGGTACGGGGTAGGATTCAGTACTTC. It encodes CASSPQVRGRIQYF.

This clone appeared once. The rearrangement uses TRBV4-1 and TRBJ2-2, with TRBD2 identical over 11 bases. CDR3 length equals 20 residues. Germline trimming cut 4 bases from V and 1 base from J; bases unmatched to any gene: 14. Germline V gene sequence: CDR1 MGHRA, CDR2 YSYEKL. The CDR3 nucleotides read TGCGCCAGCAGCCCCCTCATAATAGCGGGGGGGCCTAGGAACACCGGGGAGCTGTTTTTT. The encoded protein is CASSPLIIAGGPRNTGELFF.

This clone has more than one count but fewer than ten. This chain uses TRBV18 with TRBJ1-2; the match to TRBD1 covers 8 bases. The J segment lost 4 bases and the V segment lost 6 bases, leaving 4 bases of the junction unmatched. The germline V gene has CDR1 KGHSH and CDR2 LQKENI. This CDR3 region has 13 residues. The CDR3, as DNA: TGTGCCAGCTCGGATCAGGGGGCCTATGGCTACACCTTC. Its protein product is CASSDQGAYGYTF.

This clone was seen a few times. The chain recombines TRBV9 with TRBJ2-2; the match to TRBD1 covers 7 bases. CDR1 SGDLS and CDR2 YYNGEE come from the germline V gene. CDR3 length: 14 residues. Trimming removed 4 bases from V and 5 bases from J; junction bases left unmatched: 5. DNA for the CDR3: TGTGCCAGCAGCAGACAGGGATCGACCGGGGAGCTGTTTTTT. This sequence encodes CASSRQGSTGELFF.

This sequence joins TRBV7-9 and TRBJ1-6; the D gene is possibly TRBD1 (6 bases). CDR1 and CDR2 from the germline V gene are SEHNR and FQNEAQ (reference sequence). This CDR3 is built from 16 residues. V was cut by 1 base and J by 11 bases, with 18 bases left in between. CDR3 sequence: CASSLGGSQGWTPLHF. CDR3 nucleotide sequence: TGTGCCAGCAGCTTAGGGGGTTCTCAGGGGTGGACACCCCTCCACTTT.

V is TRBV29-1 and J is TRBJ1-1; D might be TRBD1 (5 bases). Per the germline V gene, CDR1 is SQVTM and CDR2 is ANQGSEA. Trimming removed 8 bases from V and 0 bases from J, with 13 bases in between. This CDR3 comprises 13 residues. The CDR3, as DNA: TGCAGCACAAGTAGGGGAATGAACACTGAAGCTTTCTTT. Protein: CSTSRGMNTEAFF.

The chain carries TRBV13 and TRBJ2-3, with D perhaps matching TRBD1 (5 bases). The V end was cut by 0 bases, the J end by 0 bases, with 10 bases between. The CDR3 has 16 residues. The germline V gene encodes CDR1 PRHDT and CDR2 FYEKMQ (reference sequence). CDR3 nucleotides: TGTGCCAGCAGCTTAGGGGCAGGGCGGAGCACAGATACGCAGTATTTT. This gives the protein CASSLGAGRSTDTQYF.

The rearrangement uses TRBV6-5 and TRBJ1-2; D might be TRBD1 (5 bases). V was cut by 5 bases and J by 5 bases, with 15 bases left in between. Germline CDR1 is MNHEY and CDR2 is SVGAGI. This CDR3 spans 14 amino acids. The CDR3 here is CASSPRGGDYGYTF. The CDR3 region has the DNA TGTGCCAGCAGTCCCCGGGGAGGGGATTATGGCTACACCTTC.

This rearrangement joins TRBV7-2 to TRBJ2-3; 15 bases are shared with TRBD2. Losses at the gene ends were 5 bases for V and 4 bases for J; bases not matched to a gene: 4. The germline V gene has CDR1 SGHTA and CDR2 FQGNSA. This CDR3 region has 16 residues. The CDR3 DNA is TGTGCCAGCAGCCGGACTAGCGGGGGGGGGTCAGATACGCAGTATTTT. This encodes CASSRTSGGGSDTQYF.

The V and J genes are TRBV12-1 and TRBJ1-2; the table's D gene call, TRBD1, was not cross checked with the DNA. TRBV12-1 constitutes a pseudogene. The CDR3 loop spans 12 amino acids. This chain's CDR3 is CASSSGQDGYTF. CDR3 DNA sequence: TGTGCCAGCAGCTCCGGACAGGATGGCTACACCTTC.

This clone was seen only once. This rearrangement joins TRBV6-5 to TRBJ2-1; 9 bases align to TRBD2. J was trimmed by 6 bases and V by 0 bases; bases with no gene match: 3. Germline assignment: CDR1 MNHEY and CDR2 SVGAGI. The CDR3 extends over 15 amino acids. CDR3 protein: CASSYSRGGPNEQFF. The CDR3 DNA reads TGTGCCAGCAGTTACTCGCGGGGGGGCCCCAATGAGCAGTTCTTC.

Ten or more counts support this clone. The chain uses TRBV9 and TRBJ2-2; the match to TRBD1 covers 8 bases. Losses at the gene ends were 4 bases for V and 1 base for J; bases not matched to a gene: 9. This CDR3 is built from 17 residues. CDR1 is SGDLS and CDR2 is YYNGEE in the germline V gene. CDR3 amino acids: CASSHTSDRGNTGELFF. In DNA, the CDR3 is TGTGCCAGCAGCCATACCAGTGACAGGGGGAACACCGGGGAGCTGTTTTTT.